The entry that follows covers one TCR beta chain sequence. Its antigen remains unknown. This entry comes from a study of blood T cells in healthy people across ages. Study-wide background: Using template switching, researchers captured about one barcoded beta molecule for each two T cells. Study-level findings and limits: Roughly linearly, TCR beta diversity per million T cells fell as age increased. Fewer expanded clones and more diversity marked long-lived versus aged donors.

Extraction of total RNA produced a minimum of 5 micrograms from each sample. Next came a second PCR, run for about 6 to 11 cycles, which used a sample-barcoded 5' primer along with a J-beta primer mix. MiXCR was run by TCRdb on the 5' RACE reads, yielding one entry per CDR3 protein. The profile shows about 770,000 distinct CDR3 sequences, roughly 44% of them singletons. CDR1 is KGHDR and CDR2 is SFDVKD in the germline V gene. CDR3 length: 13 amino acids. Trimming shortened V by 3 bases and J by 9 bases, and 11 bases separated the two germline ends. V usage is TRBV24-1 and J usage is TRBJ2-1; D is unclear. The clonotype comes from a man aged 55-75 years in good health. The sequencing input was blood. The CDR3 coding sequence is TGTGCCACCAGTGATCCGGGTTTGGGTGAGCAGTTCTTC. Its protein is CATSDPGLGEQFF.